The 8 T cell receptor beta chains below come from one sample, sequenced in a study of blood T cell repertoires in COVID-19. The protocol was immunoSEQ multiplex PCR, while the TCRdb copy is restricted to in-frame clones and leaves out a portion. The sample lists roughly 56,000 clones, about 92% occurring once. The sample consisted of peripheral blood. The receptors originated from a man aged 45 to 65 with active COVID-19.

The CDR3 DNA follows: TGCGCCAGCAGCCAAGTCCGGGGATCGGGCACAGATACGCAGTATTTT. This encodes CASSQVRGSGTDTQYF. This chain links TRBV4-3 with TRBJ2-3; tentatively, D is TRBD2 (5 bases). The CDR3 extends over 16 amino acids. V was pared by 1 base and J by 1 base, with 12 bases between. Looked up from germline, CDR1 is LGHNA and CDR2 is YSLEER.

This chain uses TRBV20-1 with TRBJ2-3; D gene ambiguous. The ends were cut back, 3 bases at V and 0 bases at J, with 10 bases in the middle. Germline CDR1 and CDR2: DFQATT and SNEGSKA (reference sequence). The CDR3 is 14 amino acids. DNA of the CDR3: TGCAGTGCTAGTGCAGAAATAAGCACAGATACGCAGTATTTT. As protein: CSASAEISTDTQYF.

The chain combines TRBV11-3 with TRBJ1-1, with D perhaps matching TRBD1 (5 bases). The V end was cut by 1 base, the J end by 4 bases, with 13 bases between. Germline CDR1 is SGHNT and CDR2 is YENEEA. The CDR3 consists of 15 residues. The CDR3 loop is CASSLGVGGSTEAFF. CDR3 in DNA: TGTGCCAGCAGCTTAGGGGTGGGGGGTTCCACTGAAGCTTTCTTT.

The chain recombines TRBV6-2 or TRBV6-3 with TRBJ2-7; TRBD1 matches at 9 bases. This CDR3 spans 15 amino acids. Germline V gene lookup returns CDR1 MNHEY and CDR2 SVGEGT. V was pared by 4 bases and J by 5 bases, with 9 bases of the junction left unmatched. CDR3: CASSSSPDRGNEQYF. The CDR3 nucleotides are TGTGCCAGCAGTTCCTCCCCCGACAGGGGGAACGAGCAGTACTTC.

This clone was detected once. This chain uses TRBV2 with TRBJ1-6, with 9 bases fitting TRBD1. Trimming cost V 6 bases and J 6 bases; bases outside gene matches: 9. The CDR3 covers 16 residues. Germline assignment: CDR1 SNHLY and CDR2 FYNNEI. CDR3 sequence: CASSGQGRRINSPLHF. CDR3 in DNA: TGTGCCAGCAGCGGACAGGGGAGGAGGATTAATTCACCCCTCCACTTT.

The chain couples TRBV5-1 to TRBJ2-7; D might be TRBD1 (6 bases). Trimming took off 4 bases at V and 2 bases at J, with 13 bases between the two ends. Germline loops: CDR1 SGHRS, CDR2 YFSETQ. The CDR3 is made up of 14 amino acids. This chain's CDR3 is CASSPGTSTYEQYF. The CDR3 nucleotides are TGCGCCAGCAGCCCCGGGACATCGACCTACGAGCAGTACTTC.

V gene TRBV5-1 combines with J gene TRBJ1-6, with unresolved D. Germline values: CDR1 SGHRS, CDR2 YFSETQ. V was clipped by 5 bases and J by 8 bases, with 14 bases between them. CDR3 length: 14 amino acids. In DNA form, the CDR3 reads TGCGCCAGCAGTCAGGCAGGCATCCATTCACCCCTCCACTTT. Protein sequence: CASSQAGIHSPLHF.

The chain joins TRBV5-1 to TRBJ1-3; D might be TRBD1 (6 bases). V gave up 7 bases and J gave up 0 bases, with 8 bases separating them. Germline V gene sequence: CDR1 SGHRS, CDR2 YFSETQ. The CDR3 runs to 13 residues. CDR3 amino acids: CASSTGSGNTIYF. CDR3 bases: TGCGCCAGCTCGACAGGCTCTGGAAACACCATATATTTT.